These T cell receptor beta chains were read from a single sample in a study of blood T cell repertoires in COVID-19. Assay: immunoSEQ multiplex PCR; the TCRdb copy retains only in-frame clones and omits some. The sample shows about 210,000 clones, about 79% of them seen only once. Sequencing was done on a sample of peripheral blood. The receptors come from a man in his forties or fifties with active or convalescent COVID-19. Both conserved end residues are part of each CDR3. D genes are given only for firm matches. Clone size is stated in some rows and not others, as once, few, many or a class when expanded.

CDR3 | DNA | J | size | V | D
CASKGRGRVNTGELFF | TGTGCCAGTAAAGGCAGGGGGCGGGTAAACACCGGGGAGCTGTTTTTT | TRBJ2-2 | . | TRBV19 | TRBD1
CASLLGNEDGQFF | TGTGCCAGCCTTTTAGGGAATGAGGATGGGCAGTTCTTC | TRBJ2-1 | . | TRBV12-3/TRBV12-4 | .
CASSSRGLETQYF | TGTGCCAGCAGCTCCAGGGGGCTGGAGACCCAGTACTTC | TRBJ2-5 | . | TRBV7-8 | TRBD1
CASSRDRQSMNTEAFF | TGCGCCAGCAGCCGAGACAGACAGAGCATGAACACTGAAGCTTTCTTT | TRBJ1-1 | . | TRBV4-3 | .
CASSPTSRDTQYF | TGTGCCAGCAGCCCGACTAGCAGGGATACGCAGTATTTT | TRBJ2-3 | once | TRBV3-1/TRBV3-2 | TRBD2
CASSYPTAHQHF | TGTGCCAGCAGTTACCCCACAGCTCACCAGCATTTT | TRBJ1-5 | . | TRBV6-2/TRBV6-3 | .
CASSLRDSILGGYTF | TGTGCCAGCAGCCTCCGGGACAGTATTCTGGGCGGCTACACCTTC | TRBJ1-2 | . | TRBV7-9 | TRBD1
CASSLLTGNGYTF | TGTGCCAGCAGCCTACTGACAGGGAATGGCTACACCTTC | TRBJ1-2 | . | TRBV6-5 | TRBD1
CASSLGRDRAERGTEAFF | TGTGCCAGCAGCTTAGGACGTGACAGGGCGGAACGAGGCACTGAAGCTTTCTTT | TRBJ1-1 | . | TRBV13 | TRBD1
CASSTSGTNPYEQYF | TGTGCCAGCAGCACCTCCGGGACTAACCCCTACGAGCAGTACTTC | TRBJ2-7 | few | TRBV7-2 | TRBD2
CASSLALAGGVYEQYF | TGTGCCAGCAGCTTGGCCCTAGCGGGAGGCGTTTACGAGCAGTACTTC | TRBJ2-7 | . | TRBV5-6 | TRBD2
CASSSGPLNEKLFF | TGTGCCAGCAGTTCAGGGCCACTTAATGAAAAACTGTTTTTT | TRBJ1-4 | once | TRBV28 | .
CAIRQNSGNTIYF | TGTGCCATCAGACAGAACTCTGGAAACACCATATATTTT | TRBJ1-3 | . | TRBV10-3 | .
CTSSRKQGVWANVLTF | TGCACCAGCAGTCGAAAACAGGGTGTTTGGGCCAACGTCCTGACTTTC | TRBJ2-6 | . | TRBV1 | .
CASSTGTNTEAFF | TGTGCCAGTAGTACCGGTACGAACACTGAAGCTTTCTTT | TRBJ1-1 | . | TRBV19 | .
CATSGFNNEQFF | TGTGCCACCAGTGGTTTCAACAATGAGCAGTTCTTC | TRBJ2-1 | . | TRBV24-1 | .